These T cell receptor beta chains were read from a single sample in a study of monozygotic twins with cystic fibrosis. TCRdb keeps only in-frame clones here, not all; method: immunoSEQ multiplex PCR. The data hold 20,000 to 30,000 clones, with roughly 96% observed a single time. Sequencing was carried out using blood. These receptors all stem from a girl aged 2-10 years with cystic fibrosis. Both conserved end residues are part of each CDR3. The D gene is left open where the match is weak. Not every row has a clone size; where given, it reads once, few, many or a size class.

-,TRBJ2-3,TRBV4-3,-,TGCGCCAGCAGCCAAGAAGGGGCGGGTCTCATGGATACGCAGTATTTT,CASSQEGAGLMDTQYF
-,TRBJ1-5,TRBV30,-,TGTGCCTGGGGGGGACCCAATCAGCCCCAGCATTTT,CAWGGPNQPQHF
-,TRBJ2-1,TRBV25-1,TRBD2,TGTGCCAGCAGTGACAAGCCGGGACTACAAAGCTCCTACAATGAGCAGTTCTTC,CASSDKPGLQSSYNEQFF
-,TRBJ2-3,TRBV25-1,TRBD2,TGTGCCAGCAGTTTTGGGAGGGTCCAGGGATACACAGATACGCAGTATTTT,CASSFGRVQGYTDTQYF
once,TRBJ2-1,TRBV7-3,TRBD2,TGTGCCAGCAGCTTAAGGTCTAGCGGTCACAATGAGCAGTTCTTC,CASSLRSSGHNEQFF
-,TRBJ2-7,TRBV5-1,-,TGCGCCAGCAGCCCTCGCCTGGGCGGGGACGAGCAGTACTTC,CASSPRLGGDEQYF
-,TRBJ2-7,TRBV28,-,TGTGCCAGCAGCTGGGTCTTGGGGGACTTTCTCGACGAGCAGTACTTC,CASSWVLGDFLDEQYF
-,TRBJ1-2,TRBV6-5,-,TGTGCCAGCAGTTACGGAACAGGGACGGATGGCTACACCTTC,CASSYGTGTDGYTF
-,TRBJ2-7,TRBV5-1,TRBD2,TGCGCCAGCAGCTTGATAGGGACTAGCGGGAGGGCCGGTAGTTTCGAGCAGTACTTC,CASSLIGTSGRAGSFEQYF
once,TRBJ1-3,TRBV30,TRBD1,TGTGCCTGGAGGCGTCCAAGGGGGCTTGGAAACACCATATATTTT,CAWRRPRGLGNTIYF
-,TRBJ2-7,TRBV7-6,TRBD2,TGTGCCAGCAGCTTGGGTTCATCGGGAGGGTCTTACGAGCAGTACTTC,CASSLGSSGGSYEQYF
-,TRBJ2-7,TRBV6-5,-,TGTGCCAGCAGTTACGGCAGGGGTGCCTACGAGCAGTACTTC,CASSYGRGAYEQYF
-,TRBJ2-7,TRBV11-2,-,TGTGCCAGCAGCTTCGCCTCCCATTTCTACGAGCAGTACTTC,CASSFASHFYEQYF
once,TRBJ2-6,TRBV2,-,TGTGCCAGCAGTGCAACAGAGTCTGGGGCCAACGTCCTGACTTTC,CASSATESGANVLTF
-,TRBJ2-1,TRBV6-8,-,TGTGCCAGCAGTTACTCGAAACTAGCCTCCTACAATGAGCAGTTCTTC,CASSYSKLASYNEQFF
-,TRBJ2-5,TRBV13,TRBD1,TGTGCCAGCAGCGGACGGACAGGGGAAGAGACCCAGTACTTC,CASSGRTGEETQYF